This T cell receptor (beta chain) was sequenced for a study of cytomegalovirus exposure and HLA in healthy donors. To note about this clone: Other DNA sequences in the sample encode the same CDR3.

Trimming shortened V by 0 bases and J by 0 bases, and 7 bases separated the two germline ends. CDR1 SGDLS and CDR2 YYNGEE come from the germline V gene. The CDR3 runs 14 residues. The repertoire was sequenced with immunoSEQ multiplex PCR; TCRdb's copy has only in-frame clones and lacks some. The data hold 100,000 to 150,000 clones, with approximately 94% observed a single time. The sample taken for sequencing was PBMCs. This clonotype originated in a young man in good health and CMV-seronegative. The rearrangement uses TRBV9 and TRBJ2-7, with unresolved D. The CDR3 sequence is CASSVGSGSYEQYF. Written as DNA, the CDR3 is TGTGCCAGCAGCGTAGGTTCGGGCTCCTACGAGCAGTACTTC.